This is a list of T cell receptor beta chains from one sample in a study of T cell responses to AZD1222 COVID-19 vaccine. Sequenced by immunoSEQ multiplex PCR; TCRdb stores in-frame clones only, minus some. Here the sample spans fewer than 150,000 clones, 70% to 90% being singletons. Source: peripheral blood, taken 28 days after the second AZD1222 dose. All receptors come from an adult who received the AZD1222 COVID-19 vaccine. The CDR3 runs from the conserved cysteine through the conserved F or W. The order of the fields is V gene, clone size, J gene, D gene, CDR3 protein, CDR3 DNA. The D gene is left open where the match is weak. Expanded clones are given a class, and other clones once, few, many or no size at all.

v_call: TRBV12-3/TRBV12-4; clone_size: .; j_call: TRBJ1-1; d_call: .; cdr3_aa: CASTFLGNAEAFF; cdr3_nt: TGTGCCAGCACCTTTTTAGGGAACGCCGAAGCTTTCTTT
v_call: TRBV6-5; clone_size: .; j_call: TRBJ2-7; d_call: .; cdr3_aa: CASSWNGMRSYEQYF; cdr3_nt: TGTGCCAGCAGTTGGAACGGGATGAGGTCCTACGAGCAGTACTTC
v_call: TRBV15; clone_size: few; j_call: TRBJ2-7; d_call: .; cdr3_aa: CATSRVDSYEQYF; cdr3_nt: TGTGCCACCAGCAGAGTTGACTCCTACGAGCAGTACTTC
v_call: TRBV10-3; clone_size: once; j_call: TRBJ1-1; d_call: .; cdr3_aa: CAIREDGEAFF; cdr3_nt: TGTGCCATCAGGGAGGATGGGGAAGCTTTCTTT
v_call: TRBV6-5; clone_size: .; j_call: TRBJ1-5; d_call: .; cdr3_aa: CASTETGLMPQHF; cdr3_nt: TGTGCCAGCACCGAAACAGGGCTGATGCCCCAGCATTTT
v_call: TRBV19; clone_size: .; j_call: TRBJ1-1; d_call: .; cdr3_aa: CASSEQVNTEAFF; cdr3_nt: TGTGCCAGTAGTGAACAGGTTAACACTGAAGCTTTCTTT
v_call: TRBV18; clone_size: .; j_call: TRBJ1-2; d_call: .; cdr3_aa: CASSPRWEGGYTF; cdr3_nt: TGTGCCAGCTCACCACGGTGGGAAGGCGGCTACACCTTC
v_call: TRBV5-6; clone_size: few; j_call: TRBJ1-2; d_call: .; cdr3_aa: CASSGMNYGYTF; cdr3_nt: TGTGCCAGCAGCGGCATGAACTATGGCTACACCTTC
v_call: TRBV4-1; clone_size: few; j_call: TRBJ2-7; d_call: .; cdr3_aa: CASSQGHGVEYEQYF; cdr3_nt: TGCGCCAGCAGCCAAGGACACGGTGTGGAGTACGAGCAGTACTTC
v_call: TRBV6-5; clone_size: .; j_call: TRBJ1-1; d_call: .; cdr3_aa: CASRRNGGKDTEAFF; cdr3_nt: TGTGCCAGCAGGCGGAACGGGGGGAAGGACACTGAAGCTTTCTTT
v_call: TRBV20-1; clone_size: .; j_call: TRBJ2-1; d_call: TRBD2; cdr3_aa: CSASLSGSDTYNEQFF; cdr3_nt: TGCAGTGCTAGTTTGAGCGGGAGCGATACCTACAATGAGCAGTTCTTC
v_call: TRBV4-2; clone_size: .; j_call: TRBJ1-1; d_call: .; cdr3_aa: CASSQEVNGNTEAFF; cdr3_nt: TGTGCCAGCAGCCAAGAGGTCAATGGGAACACTGAAGCTTTCTTT
v_call: TRBV5-6; clone_size: few; j_call: TRBJ2-1; d_call: .; cdr3_aa: CASIPLGGSSYNEQFF; cdr3_nt: TGTGCCAGCATCCCTTTAGGGGGGAGCTCCTACAATGAGCAGTTCTTC
v_call: TRBV6-5; clone_size: .; j_call: TRBJ2-7; d_call: TRBD1; cdr3_aa: CASSRTGRSYEQYF; cdr3_nt: TGTGCCAGCAGTAGGACAGGGAGGTCGTACGAGCAGTACTTC
v_call: TRBV7-8; clone_size: few; j_call: TRBJ2-3; d_call: .; cdr3_aa: CASTRTARTDTQYF; cdr3_nt: TGTGCCAGTACACGGACAGCCCGCACAGATACGCAGTATTTT
v_call: TRBV19; clone_size: few; j_call: TRBJ1-6; d_call: .; cdr3_aa: CASSIGGSNSPLHF; cdr3_nt: TGTGCCAGTAGTATCGGGGGTTCGAATTCACCCCTCCACTTT
v_call: TRBV3-1/TRBV3-2; clone_size: .; j_call: TRBJ1-2; d_call: .; cdr3_aa: CASSQQGYYGYTF; cdr3_nt: TGTGCCAGCAGCCAACAGGGGTACTATGGCTACACCTTC
v_call: TRBV5-1; clone_size: .; j_call: TRBJ1-3; d_call: .; cdr3_aa: CASSPGDSHSGNTIYF; cdr3_nt: TGCGCCAGCAGCCCCGGGGACTCCCACTCTGGAAACACCATATATTTT
v_call: TRBV20-1; clone_size: .; j_call: TRBJ1-4; d_call: .; cdr3_aa: CSASSLGGTNEKLFF; cdr3_nt: TGCAGTGCTAGTTCCTTGGGCGGAACTAATGAAAAACTGTTTTTT
v_call: TRBV25-1; clone_size: .; j_call: TRBJ1-1; d_call: TRBD1; cdr3_aa: CASSEQWTGGETEAFF; cdr3_nt: TGTGCCAGCAGTGAACAATGGACAGGGGGAGAGACTGAAGCTTTCTTT
v_call: TRBV27; clone_size: .; j_call: TRBJ2-1; d_call: .; cdr3_aa: CASSFPQGGSYNEQFF; cdr3_nt: TGTGCCAGCAGTTTCCCACAGGGAGGCTCCTACAATGAGCAGTTCTTC
v_call: TRBV4-3; clone_size: .; j_call: TRBJ1-6; d_call: .; cdr3_aa: CASSQGRESPLHF; cdr3_nt: TGCGCCAGCAGCCAAGGAAGGGAGTCACCCCTCCACTTT